The sequence of this T cell receptor (beta chain) was determined in a study of T cells in Graves' hyperthyroidism and ophthalmopathy. The sample holds many counts of this clonotype. What it recognizes is unknown. Patients were excluded because of uncontrolled infection, other autoimmune disease, pregnancy or lactation. Orbital computed tomography, thyroid ultrasound, serum thyroxine and TRAb, and clinical symptoms together informed the diagnoses. Broader study findings: In blood, most of the thyroid clonotypes expanded above 0.001 were also present.

Amplified TCR beta CDR3 regions derived from RNA transcripts. The HTBI primer set served for first-round RT-PCR of the TCR CDR3. One entry per CDR3 protein, called by TCRdb with MiXCR from the multiplex PCR reads. The sample carries about 290,000 distinct CDR3 sequences, 16% recorded once. With V trimmed by 1 base and J by 5 bases, 0 bases remained unmatched. The CDR3 totals 13 residues. Per germline, CDR1 DFQATT and CDR2 SNEGSKA (reference sequence). This rearrangement joins TRBV20-1 to TRBJ2-7, with 12 positions matching TRBD2. The origin of this receptor is a man aged 25 to 45 with Graves' hyperthyroidism. The sequenced material came from blood. CDR3 loop: CSARGTSGNEQYF. CDR3 in DNA: TGCAGTGCTAGAGGGACTAGCGGGAACGAGCAGTACTTC.